This T cell receptor (beta chain) was observed in a study of shared clonotypes between healthy human individuals. The study's findings and limits: A handful of donors shared approximately 5% of their naive CD4 clonotypes. Non-shared clonotypes had lower generation probabilities than clonotypes shared by all four sorted-subset donors.

CDR1 is MNHEY, CDR2 SVGAGI, per germline. Trimming removed 8 bases at V and 13 bases at J, with 21 bases between. CDR3 length: 14 residues. On this clone: As yet, its antigen is unknown.

The study separated CD4+ cells into CD45RA+ naive and CD45RA-negative memory subsets. As originally analysed: Junction-only sequences without quality scores came from ImmunoSEQ, so filtering differed. Profiled with immunoSEQ multiplex PCR; TCRdb holds only in-frame clones, not every one. The DNA was the basis for D and trimming; V, J and clone size are from that table. The sample consists of about 1 million clones, approximately 72% of them appearing once. Input material: memory CD4+ T cells sorted from blood. Sample subset: CD45RA-negative fraction. The chain has TRBV6-5 and TRBJ1-6, with a tentative D call TRBD1 (5 bases). The sequence was obtained from a man between 18 and 35 years old in good health. The chain's CDR3 is CASAKGQGSMPLHF. The CDR3 DNA reads TGTGCCAGCGCAAAGGGGCAGGGTTCTATGCCCCTCCACTTT.